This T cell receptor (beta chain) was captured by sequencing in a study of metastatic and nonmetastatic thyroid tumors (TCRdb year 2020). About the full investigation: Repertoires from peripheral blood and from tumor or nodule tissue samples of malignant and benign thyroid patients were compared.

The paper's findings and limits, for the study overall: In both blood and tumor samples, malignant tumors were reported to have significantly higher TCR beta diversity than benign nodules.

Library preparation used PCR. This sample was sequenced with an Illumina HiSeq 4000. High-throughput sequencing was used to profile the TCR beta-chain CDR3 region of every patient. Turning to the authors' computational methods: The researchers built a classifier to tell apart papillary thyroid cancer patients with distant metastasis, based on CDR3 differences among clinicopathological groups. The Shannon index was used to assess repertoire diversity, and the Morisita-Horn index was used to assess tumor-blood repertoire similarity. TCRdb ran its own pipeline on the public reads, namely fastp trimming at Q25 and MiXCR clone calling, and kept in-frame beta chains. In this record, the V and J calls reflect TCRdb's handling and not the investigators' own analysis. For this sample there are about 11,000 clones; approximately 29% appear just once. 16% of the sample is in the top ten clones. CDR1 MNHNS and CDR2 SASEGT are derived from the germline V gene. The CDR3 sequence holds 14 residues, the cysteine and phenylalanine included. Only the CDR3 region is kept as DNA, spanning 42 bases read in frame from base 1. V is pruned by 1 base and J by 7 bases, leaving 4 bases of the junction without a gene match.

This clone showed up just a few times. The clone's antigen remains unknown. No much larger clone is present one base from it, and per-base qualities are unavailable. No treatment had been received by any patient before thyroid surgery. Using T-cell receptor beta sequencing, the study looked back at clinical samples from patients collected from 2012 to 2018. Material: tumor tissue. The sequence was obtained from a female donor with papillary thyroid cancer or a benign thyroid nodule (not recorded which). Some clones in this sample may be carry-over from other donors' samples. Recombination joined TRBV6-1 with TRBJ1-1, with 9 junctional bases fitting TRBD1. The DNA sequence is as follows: TGTGCCAGCAGTGAAGACAGGGGGCCTGATGAAGCTTTCTTT. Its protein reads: CASSEDRGPDEAFF.